These 7 T cell receptor beta chains were all obtained from the same sample, sequenced in a study of tumor-infiltrating lymphocytes in primary liver carcinoma. From about 19-30 mg of unsorted bulk tissue, DNA and RNA were co-extracted together. Making TCR beta cDNA involved 400 to 600 ng total RNA and a constant-region primer. Three nested multiplex PCR rounds, a slightly modified ARM-PCR method, built the TCR beta libraries. The two initial PCR rounds, roughly 11 cycles each, used TRBV1-TRBV30 forward and C-beta reverse primers. Via MiXCR, TCRdb re-called the multiplex PCR reads, giving one row per CDR3 protein. This table has about 21,000 distinct CDR3 sequences, about 75% appearing once. The sample consisted of liver tumor tissue from sampling region 1. The subset was: tumor region T1, superior pole. These receptors came from a woman aged 30 to 39 with primary liver carcinoma and hepatitis B virus infection.

Here the CDR3 reads CASSFETGTTYEQYF. The CDR3 region has the DNA TGTGCCAGTAGTTTCGAGACAGGTACAACCTACGAGCAGTACTTC. The J gene is TRBJ2-7, the V gene TRBV11-3; D may be TRBD1 (6 bases). CDR3 length: 15 amino acids. CDR1 is SGHNT and CDR2 is YENEEA in the germline V gene. The V and J ends lost 9 bases and 2 bases respectively, with 20 bases between them. Drawing the rest from reference TRBV11-3 and TRBJ2-7, the complete variable domain is EAGVVQSPRYKIIEKKQPVAFWCNPISGHNTLYWYLQNLGQGPELLIRYENEEAVDDSQLPKDRFSAERLKGVDSTLKIQPAELGDSAVYLCASSFETGTTYEQYFGPGTRLTVT.

In regard to this clonotype: The conserved closing phenylalanine or tryptophan is absent in this CDR3, likely reflecting a read error. The CDR3 protein is CASSWDKAYEQYL. In DNA, the CDR3 is TGCGCCAGCAGCTGGGATAAGGCCTACGAGCAGTACCTC. The chain recombines TRBV5-1 with TRBJ2-7; D not resolved. Germline lookup yields CDR1 SGHRS and CDR2 YFSETQ. The CDR3 extends over 13 amino acids. Trimming removed 3 bases at V and 2 bases at J, with 9 bases between.

Turning to this clonotype: This CDR3 fails to terminate in the conserved phenylalanine or tryptophan, so it likely reflects a read error. This rearrangement joins TRBV14 to TRBJ2-7; TRBD2 might be the D (6 bases). The CDR3 is made up of 15 amino acids. The germline CDR1 and CDR2 sequences are SGHDN and FVKESK. Trimming left V 3 bases short and J 5 bases short, with 17 bases between. The chain's CDR3 is CASSQAAGTDHEQYL. In nucleotides, the CDR3 is TGTGCCAGCAGCCAGGCTGCGGGGACTGACCACGAGCAGTACTTA.

About this clonotype: A much larger clonotype is one base distant, so this may be a read error. The genes are TRBV29-1 and TRBJ1-2; TRBD1 aligns across 8 bases. The CDR3 covers 16 residues. Trimming at V came to 4 bases and at J to 4 bases, leaving 14 bases not matched to a gene. Germline lookup yields CDR1 SQVTM and CDR2 ANQGSEA. Here the CDR3 DNA reads TGCAGCGTTGTAAATTTTGGACAGGGAATATTCTATGGCTACACCTTC. Its translation: CSVVNFGQGIFYGYTF.

This clonotype was counted many times. It is likely a read error, because the conserved phenylalanine at the end of the CDR3 is missing. This chain connects TRBV6-1 to TRBJ2-7, with TRBD2 matching over 7 bases. With V trimmed by 6 bases and J by 2 bases, 7 bases remained unmatched. The CDR3 runs 14 residues. Germline V gives CDR1 MNHNS, CDR2 SASEGT. The CDR3 DNA follows: TGTGCCAGCAGACAGGTCCGGGAGGCCTACGAGCAGTACCTC. Protein product: CASRQVREAYEQYL.

Remarks on this clonotype: At one of its ends the junction is not consistent with the germline gene, which may arise from a read error. J is TRBJ2-7 and V is TRBV11-2; D is possibly TRBD1 (6 bases). The J call is in doubt because the DNA end fits TRBJ2-1 better. The CDR3 is made up of 17 amino acids. Germline CDR1 and CDR2: SGHAT and FQNNGV. The CDR3 region has the DNA TGTGGCAGCAGCTTAGGCTTCGGGACACCCAGCTCCTACGAGCAGTTCTTC. This gives the protein CGSSLGFGTPSSYEQFF.

As regards this clonotype: A read error may produce the germline difference seen at one junction end. V and J are TRBV28 and TRBJ2-3, with a weak D call TRBD2 (7 bases). Germline V gene data show CDR1 as MDHEN and CDR2 as SYDVKM. This CDR3 contains 15 residues. DNA for the CDR3: TGTGCCAGCACTCGGACTAGTTGGGTGACAGGTACGCAGTATTTT. Encoded protein: CASTRTSWVTGTQYF.